This passage covers 21 T cell receptor beta chains from one sample sequenced in a study of blood T cell repertoires in COVID-19. Only in-frame clones appear in the TCRdb table, and some are missing; sequencing was by immunoSEQ multiplex PCR. The sample records about 230,000 clones, 84% being singletons. Sample: PBMCs or T cells enriched from blood (not recorded which). Receptor source: a man aged 60 to 75 who had recovered from COVID-19.

The J gene is TRBJ2-3, the V gene TRBV7-9; no clear D gene. CDR3 length equals 13 residues. V dropped 1 base and J dropped 7 bases, with 9 bases sitting between them. Germline values: CDR1 SEHNR, CDR2 FQNEAQ (reference sequence). CDR3 bases: TGTGCCAGCAGCTTAGTTGATGCTAATACGCAGTATTTT. Amino acid sequence: CASSLVDANTQYF.

In DNA form, the CDR3 reads TGTGCCAGCAGCTTTACGTCAGGGGTAGGACAGCCCCAGCATTTT. Its translation: CASSFTSGVGQPQHF. This chain connects TRBV7-2 to TRBJ1-5, with D possibly TRBD1 on 6 matching bases. Germline V gene data show CDR1 as SGHTA and CDR2 as FQGNSA. Trimming removed 3 bases from V and 7 bases from J, with 16 bases in between. This CDR3 has 15 amino acids.

The chain is built from TRBV15 and TRBJ1-2; no definite D call. The CDR3 loop spans 15 amino acids. The germline CDR1 and CDR2 sequences are LNHNV and YYDKDF (reference sequence). Trimming removed 3 bases from V and 8 bases from J, with 19 bases in between. The CDR3 DNA is TGTGCCACCAGCAGGATGTTCGACGGAGAGAAGGGCTACACCTTC. Encoded protein: CATSRMFDGEKGYTF.

The rearrangement joins TRBV27 to TRBJ2-7; 9 bases are shared with TRBD1. This CDR3 contains 14 residues. Losses at the gene ends were 2 bases for V and 6 bases for J; bases not matched to a gene: 5. The germline V gene encodes CDR1 MNHEY and CDR2 SMNVEV (reference sequence). The CDR3 DNA reads as TGTGCCAGCAGTTTACCGGGACAGGGTTTCGAGCAGTACTTC. As protein: CASSLPGQGFEQYF.

The chain links TRBV6-5 to TRBJ1-1, with TRBD1 matching 10 bases. CDR3 length equals 15 residues. With V trimmed by 6 bases and J by 2 bases, 6 bases remained unmatched. In germline, CDR1 is MNHEY, CDR2 SVGAGI. The CDR3 spells CASRPDRGVNTEAFF. As DNA, the CDR3 is TGTGCCAGCAGGCCGGACAGGGGGGTAAACACTGAAGCTTTCTTT.

This chain joins TRBV27 and TRBJ1-1, with TRBD1 identical over 9 bases. Germline V gene sequence: CDR1 MNHEY, CDR2 SMNVEV (reference sequence). The CDR3 length is 14 residues. Trimming took 5 bases from V and 5 from J; bases not matched to a gene: 6. CDR3 sequence (DNA): TGTGCCAGCAGTATCACAGGGGGCTATACTGAAGCTTTCTTT. Translation gives CASSITGGYTEAFF.

This rearrangement joins TRBV3-1 (or the pseudogene TRBV3-2) to TRBJ2-2; D uncertain. The CDR3 sequence is 14 residues long. Trimming shortened V by 1 base and J by 6 bases, and 9 bases separated the two germline ends. Germline CDR1 LGHDT, CDR2 YNNKEL (reference sequence). In DNA, the CDR3 is TGTGCCAGCAGCCAAGGTACGAGTCCCGGGGAGCTGTTTTTT. Its translation is CASSQGTSPGELFF.

The chain joins TRBV29-1 to TRBJ2-3; D remains ambiguous. Trimming pared 3 bases from V and 0 bases from J, leaving 10 bases between. The CDR3 is 14 amino acids. Germline loops: CDR1 SQVTM, CDR2 ANQGSEA. The CDR3 loop reads CSVDLLRSTDTQYF. CDR3 DNA sequence: TGCAGCGTTGACCTTCTACGGAGCACAGATACGCAGTATTTT.

The chain combines TRBV4-3 with TRBJ2-3; 9 nucleotides match TRBD2. After removal of 2 bases from V and 2 bases from J, the junction contained 2 bases not matched to a gene. Germline V CDR1 and CDR2: LGHNA, YSLEER. This CDR3 region has 15 residues. The CDR3 coding sequence is TGCGCCAGCAGCCAACAGCGGGGGGCCACAGATACGCAGTATTTT. It translates to CASSQQRGATDTQYF.

This clone came up a few times. This rearrangement joins TRBV7-2 to TRBJ1-6, with D perhaps matching TRBD1 (5 bases). V was clipped by 2 bases and J by 7 bases, with 12 bases between them. This CDR3 contains 15 residues. The V gene's germline CDR1 is SGHTA and CDR2 FQGNSA. DNA for the CDR3: TGTGCCAGCAGCTTACAAACAGGATCGAATTCACCCCTCCACTTT. Translating gives CASSLQTGSNSPLHF. The variable domain in full, with the rest retrieved from reference TRBV7-2 and TRBJ1-6, is GAGVSQSPSNKVTEKGKDVELRCDPISGHTALYWYRQSLGQGLEFLIYFQGNSAPDKSGLPSDRFSAERTGGSVSTLTIQRTQQEDSAVYLCASSLQTGSNSPLHFGNGTRLTVT.

The V gene is TRBV7-2, the J gene TRBJ1-5; the D is unclear. The CDR3 loop spans 13 amino acids. Germline CDR1 and CDR2: SGHTA and FQGNSA. V was clipped by 2 bases and J by 7 bases, with 9 bases between them. Here the CDR3 reads CASSLFREQPQHF. The CDR3 DNA reads TGTGCCAGCAGCTTATTCCGGGAACAGCCCCAGCATTTT.

This sequence joins TRBV30 and TRBJ2-3; D might be TRBD2 (5 bases). Germline-derived CDR1 and CDR2 are GTSNPN and SVGIG (reference sequence). The CDR3 extends over 11 amino acids. V lost 3 bases, J lost 8 bases, and 9 bases lay in between. For the CDR3, the DNA is TGTGCCTGGAGGGAAGAGGGTACGCAGTATTTT. Protein sequence: CAWREEGTQYF.

The V and J genes are TRBV19 and TRBJ2-7, with D perhaps matching TRBD1 (6 bases). V shed 3 bases and J shed 5 bases, with 17 bases lying between them. CDR1 LNHDA and CDR2 SQIVND come from the germline V gene (reference sequence). This CDR3 contains 15 residues. The CDR3 DNA follows: TGTGCCAGTAGTATGGACAGCACGAGGGACCACGAGCAGTACTTC. This encodes CASSMDSTRDHEQYF. Drawing the rest from reference TRBV19 and TRBJ2-7, the complete variable domain is DGGITQSPKYLFRKEGQNVTLSCEQNLNHDAMYWYRQDPGQGLRLIYYSQIVNDFQKGDIAEGYSVSREKKESFPLTVTSAQKNPTAFYLCASSMDSTRDHEQYFGPGTRLTVT.

The chain couples TRBV5-5 to TRBJ1-5; TRBD1 aligns across 8 bases. The CDR3 has 14 residues. Germline loops: CDR1 SGHKS, CDR2 YYEKEE (reference sequence). Unmatched junction bases numbered 5, after V lost 4 bases and J lost 5 bases. For the CDR3, the DNA is TGTGCCAGCAGCATACAGGGGGTTGATCAGCCCCAGCATTTT. Amino acid sequence: CASSIQGVDQPQHF.

This CDR3 reads CASSPRDQGNYGYTF. CDR3 nucleotides: TGTGCCAGCAGCCCCCGCGACCAGGGAAACTATGGCTACACCTTC. J is TRBJ1-2 and V is TRBV11-3, with D possibly being TRBD1 (5 bases). Trimming shortened V by 5 bases and J by 2 bases, and 15 bases separated the two germline ends. CDR1 is SGHNT, CDR2 YENEEA, per germline. This CDR3 is built from 15 residues. Full variable domain (rest looked up from reference TRBV11-3 and TRBJ1-2): EAGVVQSPRYKIIEKKQPVAFWCNPISGHNTLYWYLQNLGQGPELLIRYENEEAVDDSQLPKDRFSAERLKGVDSTLKIQPAELGDSAVYLCASSPRDQGNYGYTFGSGTRLTVV.

The V call is TRBV6-6, the J call TRBJ1-1; possible D gene TRBD1, 6 bases. Germline loops: CDR1 MNHNY, CDR2 SVGAGI (reference sequence). V was shortened by 7 bases and J by 1 base, with 10 bases between the two germline ends. This CDR3 is 13 amino acids long. CDR3 in amino acids: CASTTGPNTEAFF. DNA of the CDR3: TGTGCCAGCACGACAGGACCGAACACTGAAGCTTTCTTT.

V and J are TRBV2 and TRBJ1-2; no clear D gene. The V gene's germline CDR1 is SNHLY and CDR2 FYNNEI. V lost 4 bases and J lost 4, with 10 bases in between. The CDR3 is 13 amino acids. This CDR3 is CASSAESRYGYTF. The CDR3 nucleotides read TGTGCCAGCAGTGCGGAGAGCCGCTATGGCTACACCTTC. The complete variable domain, with remaining parts taken from reference TRBV2 and TRBJ1-2, reads EPEVTQTPSHQVTQMGQEVILRCVPISNHLYFYWYRQILGQKVEFLVSFYNNEISEKSEIFDDQFSVERPDGSNFTLKIRSTKLEDSAMYFCASSAESRYGYTFGSGTRLTVV.

This clone was seen just once. The chain links TRBV5-1 to TRBJ1-4, with 8 bases matching TRBD1. The CDR3 is made up of 15 amino acids. Looked up from germline, CDR1 is SGHRS and CDR2 is YFSETQ. J gave up 4 bases and V 4 bases, and 6 bases lay outside the gene matches. The CDR3 is CASSPQGAINEKLFF. For the CDR3, the DNA is TGCGCCAGCAGCCCGCAGGGGGCGATTAATGAAAAACTGTTTTTT. Together with reference TRBV5-1 and TRBJ1-4, the CDR3 gives the full variable domain: KAGVTQTPRYLIKTRGQQVTLSCSPISGHRSVSWYQQTPGQGLQFLFEYFSETQRNKGNFPGRFSGRQFSNSRSEMNVSTLELGDSALYLCASSPQGAINEKLFFGSGTQLSVL.

The V call is TRBV5-1, the J call TRBJ1-1; D ambiguous. V was cut by 0 bases and J by 0 bases, with 3 bases left in between. This CDR3 contains 13 residues. Germline V lookup: CDR1 SGHRS, CDR2 YFSETQ. CDR3 region: CASSLVLNTEAFF. CDR3 nucleotide sequence: TGCGCCAGCAGCTTGGTCTTGAACACTGAAGCTTTCTTT.

The table lists this clone with many counts. The rearrangement joins TRBV11-3 to TRBJ2-7; TRBD1 matches 7 bases. With 0 bases clipped from V and 0 bases from J, the junction kept 14 bases outside the gene matches. CDR3 length equals 19 residues. Germline V gives CDR1 SGHNT, CDR2 YENEEA. The CDR3 bases are TGTGCCAGCAGCTTAGATCGAGGGCCCGGGACAGCAGTCTCCTACGAGCAGTACTTC. Protein: CASSLDRGPGTAVSYEQYF.

The chain combines TRBV5-5 with TRBJ2-2; D gene ambiguous. CDR3 length equals 15 residues. V was trimmed by 4 bases and J by 3 bases, leaving 13 bases between them. Germline CDR1 and CDR2: SGHKS and YYEKEE (reference sequence). CDR3 DNA: TGTGCCAGCAGCGTGACACCTCTGTACACCGGGGAGCTGTTTTTT. Amino acid sequence: CASSVTPLYTGELFF. Full variable domain (outside the CDR3, taken from reference TRBV5-5 and TRBJ2-2): DAGVTQSPTHLIKTRGQQVTLRCSPISGHKSVSWYQQVLGQGPQFIFQYYEKEERGRGNFPDRFSARQFPNYSSELNVNALLLGDSALYLCASSVTPLYTGELFFGEGSRLTVL.